Presented here are 26 T cell receptor beta chains from one specimen sequenced in a study of blood T cell repertoires in COVID-19. Only in-frame clones appear in the TCRdb table, and some are missing; sequencing was by immunoSEQ multiplex PCR. The table includes some 11,000 clones, 87% detected once. Sequenced: peripheral blood. Receptor source: a man aged 30-40 years with active or convalescent COVID-19.

The V gene is TRBV19, the J gene TRBJ2-3; TRBD2 matches 9 bases. CDR3 length equals 16 residues. Germline V gene data show CDR1 as LNHDA and CDR2 as SQIVND (reference sequence). Trimming cost V 3 bases and J 4 bases; bases outside gene matches: 8. Here the CDR3 reads CASSIGTSFDSDTQYF. The DNA of the CDR3 is TGTGCCAGTAGTATTGGGACTAGCTTTGATTCAGATACGCAGTATTTT.

This chain links TRBV7-9 with TRBJ1-4, with a weak D call TRBD1 (5 bases). The CDR3 sequence is 16 residues long. The V end lost 1 base, the J end lost 5 bases, and 14 bases lay between the germline ends. From germline, CDR1 is SEHNR and CDR2 FQNEAQ (reference sequence). The CDR3 nucleotides are TGTGCCAGCAGCTTAGTGCGGGGACGGGGGAATGAAAAACTGTTTTTT. This codes for CASSLVRGRGNEKLFF.

The V call is TRBV6-2 or TRBV6-3, the J call TRBJ2-3, with unresolved D. The V gene's germline CDR1 is MNHEY and CDR2 SVGEGT. The CDR3 runs 15 residues. V was shortened by 0 bases and J by 0 bases, with 7 bases between the two germline ends. As DNA, the CDR3 is TGTGCCAGCAGTTACTCTGGCTTAAGCACAGATACGCAGTATTTT. This codes for CASSYSGLSTDTQYF.

This rearrangement joins TRBV29-1 to TRBJ2-3, with 9 positions matching TRBD2. The CDR3 is made up of 16 amino acids. Germline V CDR1 and CDR2: SQVTM, ANQGSEA. V was clipped by 4 bases and J by 0 bases; unmatched bases: 8. This chain's CDR3 is CSVARRGGASTDTQYF. CDR3 DNA: TGCAGCGTTGCCCGGCGGGGGGGCGCGAGCACAGATACGCAGTATTTT.

The chain uses TRBV24-1 and TRBJ2-5; D is uncertain. CDR1 is KGHDR and CDR2 is SFDVKD in the germline V gene. CDR3 length: 13 amino acids. Trimming left V 4 bases short and J 5 bases short, with 10 bases between. CDR3 in DNA: TGTGCCACCAGTGACACTAAACGGGAGACCCAGTACTTC. Translating it yields CATSDTKRETQYF.

The rearrangement links TRBV18 to TRBJ1-2; D call uncertain. CDR3 length: 13 residues. Germline CDR1 reads KGHSH; CDR2 reads LQKENI. Trimming removed 0 bases from V and 6 bases from J, with 8 bases in between. This CDR3 reads CASSPPGDDGYTF. CDR3 bases: TGTGCCAGCTCACCACCCGGGGATGATGGCTACACCTTC.

V and J are TRBV5-1 and TRBJ2-7, with TRBD1 identical over 8 bases. Unmatched junction bases numbered 5, after V lost 0 bases and J lost 3 bases. The CDR3 contains 15 residues. Per germline, CDR1 SGHRS and CDR2 YFSETQ. CDR3 loop: CASSLGTGTHYEQYF. The CDR3 coding sequence is TGCGCCAGCAGCTTGGGGACAGGGACTCACTACGAGCAGTACTTC.

The chain couples TRBV27 to TRBJ2-1; 13 bases align to TRBD2. V lost 7 bases, J lost 6 bases, and 6 bases stayed unmatched. Looked up from germline, CDR1 is MNHEY and CDR2 is SMNVEV (reference sequence). This CDR3 has 15 residues. This CDR3 is CASTEGTSGVNEQFF. For the CDR3, the DNA is TGTGCCAGCACAGAAGGGACTAGCGGGGTCAATGAGCAGTTCTTC.

The chain is built from TRBV6-6 and TRBJ1-3, with 9 bases aligning to TRBD1. Germline-derived CDR1 and CDR2 are MNHNY and SVGAGI (reference sequence). This CDR3 has 18 amino acids. V shed 5 bases and J 0 bases; nucleotides not matched to a gene: 11. CDR3 nucleotides: TGTGCCAGCAGTCCTGGGACAGGGCCCCACTCCTCTGGAAACACCATATATTTT. Amino acids: CASSPGTGPHSSGNTIYF.

The genes are TRBV6-1 and TRBJ1-6, with no clear D. Germline values: CDR1 MNHNS, CDR2 SASEGT. V lost 3 bases, J lost 7 bases, and 7 bases lay in between. The CDR3 runs to 13 residues. The CDR3: CASSDLRNSPLHF. CDR3 DNA sequence: TGTGCCAGCAGTGATCTGAGAAATTCACCCCTCCACTTT.

The chain has TRBV19 and TRBJ2-4; weak D call: TRBD1 (6 bases). In germline, CDR1 is LNHDA, CDR2 SQIVND (reference sequence). Trimming stripped 2 bases from V and 1 base from J, with 6 bases between. The CDR3 consists of 14 residues. CDR3 in amino acids: CASSITGAKNIQYF. CDR3 in DNA: TGTGCCAGTAGTATAACAGGGGCCAAAAACATTCAGTACTTC.

The chain links TRBV19 to TRBJ1-1, with 7 positions matching TRBD1. Looked up from germline, CDR1 is LNHDA and CDR2 is SQIVND (reference sequence). CDR3 size: 15 residues. V lost 5 bases to trimming and J lost 3 bases; unmatched junction nucleotides: 9. CDR3 nucleotides: TGTGCCAGTAGTTTCTTGACAGGGATATACACTGAAGCTTTCTTT. It is translated as CASSFLTGIYTEAFF.

The rearrangement uses TRBV7-3 and TRBJ1-1; D may be TRBD1 (5 bases). The CDR3 extends over 15 amino acids. Trimming took off 2 bases at V and 0 bases at J, with 10 bases between the two ends. Germline V CDR1 and CDR2: SGHTA, FQGTGA. CDR3 sequence: CASSLSPGMNTEAFF. The CDR3 DNA reads as TGTGCCAGCAGCTTATCCCCAGGGATGAACACTGAAGCTTTCTTT.

The chain uses TRBV4-2 and TRBJ1-1; possible D gene TRBD1, 6 bases. Germline V CDR1 and CDR2: LGHNA, YNFKEQ. The CDR3 sequence is 15 residues long. V was clipped by 1 base and J by 3 bases, with 12 bases between them. The CDR3 nucleotides are TGTGCCAGCAGCCAAGCGACAGCAGGGGACACTGAAGCTTTCTTT. Its protein is CASSQATAGDTEAFF.

The rearrangement joins TRBV10-1 to TRBJ2-3; 13 bases align to TRBD2. J lost 6 bases, V lost 0 bases, and 0 bases had no gene match. CDR3 length equals 15 residues. Germline-derived CDR1 and CDR2 are WNHNN and SYGVQD (reference sequence). For the CDR3, the DNA is TGCGCCAGCAGTGAGTCGACTAGCGGGGGGGATACGCAGTATTTT. Residues: CASSESTSGGDTQYF.

The rearrangement uses TRBV9 and TRBJ2-1; tentative D call: TRBD2 (5 bases). Germline V CDR1 and CDR2: SGDLS, YYNGEE. Trimming removed 0 bases from V and 9 bases from J, with 10 bases in between. The CDR3 is 13 residues long. In DNA, the CDR3 is TGTGCCAGCAGCGTAGTAGCTCGGGGTGAGCAGTTCTTC. Its protein product is CASSVVARGEQFF.

The CDR3 sequence: CAWSHRTLAWSSGVCEQYV. The DNA of the CDR3 is TGTGCCTGGAGTCACCGAACTCTTGCTTGGTCTAGCGGGGTTTGCGAGCAGTACGTC. This rearrangement joins TRBV30 to TRBJ2-7; 9 bases line up with TRBD2. This CDR3 region has 19 residues. Trimming removed 2 bases from V and 6 bases from J; junction bases left unmatched: 23. Germline CDR1 reads GTSNPN; CDR2 reads SVGIG (reference sequence).

The V call is TRBV30, the J call TRBJ1-1, with a tentative D call TRBD1 (6 bases). This CDR3 is built from 14 residues. Germline V CDR1 and CDR2: GTSNPN, SVGIG (reference sequence). Between the trimmed V and J ends, which lost 0 bases and 2 bases, there was a span of 10 bases. The CDR3 loop is CAWSVYRANTEAFF. CDR3 nucleotides: TGTGCCTGGAGTGTATACAGGGCCAACACTGAAGCTTTCTTT.

V is TRBV6-1 and J is TRBJ1-1, with a weak D call TRBD1 (5 bases). The V end was cut by 0 bases, the J end by 3 bases, with 11 bases between. CDR3 size: 15 residues. From germline, CDR1 is MNHNS and CDR2 SASEGT. The CDR3: CASSEAGGGYTEAFF. The CDR3 DNA reads as TGTGCCAGCAGTGAAGCGGGGGGTGGGTACACTGAAGCTTTCTTT.

The rearrangement links TRBV11-2 to TRBJ2-5, with D possibly being TRBD2 (6 bases). This CDR3 has 13 amino acids. Per the germline V gene, CDR1 is SGHAT and CDR2 is FQNNGV. The V end lost 3 bases, the J end lost 5 bases, and 10 bases lay between the germline ends. The CDR3 protein is CASSFAGPETQYF. The CDR3 region has the DNA TGTGCCAGCAGCTTCGCGGGGCCGGAGACCCAGTACTTC.

The CDR3 DNA is TGTGCCAGCAGCTTGGGACAGGGGCTGGCCAAAAACATTCAGTACTTC. It specifies CASSLGQGLAKNIQYF. The rearrangement uses TRBV11-1 and TRBJ2-4, with 10 bases aligning to TRBD1. The V gene's germline CDR1 is SGHAT and CDR2 FQDESV (reference sequence). V shed 3 bases and J 1 base; nucleotides not matched to a gene: 3. CDR3 length equals 16 residues.

Only one count was recorded for this clone. The gene calls are TRBV9 and TRBJ2-1; 12 nucleotides match TRBD2. Unmatched junction bases numbered 7, after V lost 2 bases and J lost 10 bases. Per germline, CDR1 SGDLS and CDR2 YYNGEE. This CDR3 region has 15 residues. The CDR3 DNA sequence: TGTGCCAGCAGCGTGAGGGCTAGCGGGGGGGAAGAGCAGTTCTTC. Its protein is CASSVRASGGEEQFF.

This sequence joins TRBV3-1 (or the pseudogene TRBV3-2) and TRBJ1-1; TRBD1 might be the D (5 bases). The CDR3 consists of 14 residues. Germline lookup yields CDR1 LGHDT and CDR2 YNNKEL (reference sequence). V lost 4 bases and J lost 1, with 10 bases in between. CDR3 in DNA: TGTGCCAGCAGCCGGCGCGGGACGAACACTGAAGCTTTCTTT. Amino acid sequence: CASSRRGTNTEAFF.

The rearrangement links TRBV21-1 to TRBJ2-7; the D call in the table, TRBD1, was not verified against the DNA. TRBV21-1 represents a pseudogene. The CDR3 runs to 13 residues. CDR3 DNA: TGTGCCAGCAGCCTCGCTGGGCGCTACGAGCAGTACGTC. It specifies CASSLAGRYEQYV.

This clone was seen once. The V and J genes are TRBV19 and TRBJ2-2; TRBD1 matches at 8 bases. V was clipped by 6 bases and J by 5 bases; unmatched bases: 8. CDR1 and CDR2 from the germline V gene are LNHDA and SQIVND (reference sequence). The CDR3 runs 15 residues. Here the CDR3 DNA reads TGTGCCAGTAGGATCCAGGGGGCGGAGACCGGGGAGCTGTTTTTT. This translates into CASRIQGAETGELFF.

The chain is built from TRBV29-1 and TRBJ1-2, with 9 bases aligning to TRBD1. The CDR3 spans 14 residues. The J segment lost 2 bases and the V segment lost 4 bases, leaving 5 bases of the junction unmatched. CDR1 is SQVTM and CDR2 is ANQGSEA in the germline V gene. CDR3 region: CSVVRDRDNYGYTF. CDR3 in DNA: TGCAGCGTTGTCCGGGACAGGGACAACTATGGCTACACCTTC.